This TCR beta chain was sequenced in a study of blood T cell repertoires in COVID-19. Across the whole study: Italy, Spain and the United States were the sources of the convalescent and acute COVID-19 samples.

Sequenced by immunoSEQ multiplex PCR; TCRdb stores in-frame clones only, minus some. The sample lists approximately 88,000 clones, about 80% occurring once. Germline lookup yields CDR1 SGHVS and CDR2 FQNEAQ. The CDR3 is 15 residues long. J was trimmed by 5 bases and V by 5 bases; bases with no gene match: 7. Sample: peripheral blood. This clonotype was obtained from a human donor in a cohort sampled during active COVID-19. The rearrangement links TRBV7-8 to TRBJ1-2; TRBD1 aligns across 11 bases. CDR3 sequence reads: CASSPRGQGGYGYTF. The CDR3 nucleotides read TGTGCCAGCAGCCCTAGGGGACAGGGGGGATATGGCTACACCTTC.